This TCR beta chain was captured by sequencing in a study of blood T cells in healthy people across ages (dated by TCRdb to the mid-2010s). Broadly, across the study: In model experiments, template switching captured roughly one uniquely barcoded TCR beta cDNA molecule for every two T cells. For two donors (one aged 18 to 29 and one aged 80 or older), the study analyzed two additional independent replicas of 1 million unique cDNA reads from the same blood draw. The donors were divided into four age groups: young (average around 17 years), middle-aged (about 41), aged (approximately 64) and long-lived (about 90). To avoid experimental bias, donors of different ages were distributed randomly across sequencing lanes. Age-related changes in TCR beta repertoire diversity were measured in the study by deep sequencing normalized with unique cDNA molecular identifiers. Broader findings and caveats from the paper: Because donor CMV infection status was unknown, age-related changes in expanded clonotypes were potentially confounded. Compared with the aged group, more naive CD4+ T cells, fewer expanded clones and increased TCR diversity were shown by the long-lived group, suggesting age selection. Total diversity estimates from one million sequenced T cells were considered lower bounds and underestimates. The percentage of naive T cells measured by flow cytometry correlated strongly with observed TCR beta diversity. Bulk unsorted PBMC profiling prevented conclusive comparison of naive and antigen-experienced compartments. As age increased, observed TCR beta diversity per million T cells dropped in a roughly linear way, and a significant reduction was already evident by age about 36.

Donors were around 37 systemically healthy Caucasian individuals from Russia aged roughly 6 to 95 years. Ten milliliters of peripheral blood were drawn from each donor into EDTA-treated Vacutainer tubes. Ficoll-Paque density-gradient centrifugation was used to isolate PBMCs, with at least 7 million per sample. Total RNA was extracted from PBMCs with Trizol reagent, with at least 5 micrograms obtained per sample. Naive CD45RAhigh/CD27high T cell percentages were measured by flow cytometry on a PBMC aliquot from every donor. The library was prepared using 5' RACE. Sequencing relied on an Illumina HiSeq 2500. A second roughly 6 to 11 cycle PCR used a sample-barcoded 5' primer and a J-beta primer mix. A unique molecular identifier was introduced onto each TCR beta cDNA molecule by a template-switch 5' adaptor carrying 12 random nucleotides. Each sample yielded at least 2.5 million CDR3-containing paired-end reads. The Mint cDNA synthesis kit, primed by a TRBC-specific oligonucleotide, was used to synthesize first-strand cDNA from all RNA. After uracil-DNA glycosylase treatment, a first 18-cycle PCR used universal primers M1SS and BC2_uni_R on all cDNA. In the source study's methods: Each sample was normalized by randomly selecting 1 million high-quality reads, each carrying a distinct molecular identifier. Instead of being binned into consensus sequences, reads that shared molecular identifiers were thrown out. MiTCR, with a Q25 quality threshold and the strictest error-elimination algorithm, was used for CDR3 identification, clonotype clustering and error correction. Lower-bound total TCR beta diversity was estimated with a nonparametric unseen species model using Euler transformation. The raw public data were reprocessed by TCRdb itself: fastp quality trimming at Q25, MiXCR clonotype calling, in-frame beta chains only. Under each unique CDR3 protein, matching rows form one entry showing the most common genes and DNA. These V and J calls originate from TCRdb's pipeline instead of the authors' own analysis. Here the sample has 710,000 or so distinct CDR3 sequences; 32% occur a single time. 15% of the sample belongs to the ten largest clones.

This clonotype was counted many times. The antigen it binds to is not known. One base away there is no much larger clone; base qualities are not given. The germline V gene encodes CDR1 KGHDR and CDR2 SFDVKD. Germline trimming amounts to 3 bases on V and 1 base on J, with 6 as the count of junction bases outside the gene matches. The CDR3 covers 16 residues, taking in both the cysteine and the phenylalanine. The sequence is cut down to CDR3 DNA, 48 bases in frame from base 1. This chain is built from TRBV24-1 and TRBJ2-3; 7 of the junction bases match TRBD1. The sequence came from a woman aged 80 or over in good health. Donor details come from another sample of the same person, matched by shared clones. The sequenced material came from blood. Here is the DNA: TGTGCCACCAGTGATAGACAGGGAGAGGGCACAGATACGCAGTATTTT. The translation is CATSDRQGEGTDTQYF.